Listed below are T cell receptor beta chains from one sample, sequenced in a study of CD8+ T cells in alopecia areata. TCRdb's table, derived via immunoSEQ multiplex PCR, lists solely in-frame clones and lacks some. The data show tens of thousands of clones, with roughly 50% seen just once and roughly 5.6% held by the top ten. The sample was NKG2D-high CD8+ T cells sorted from blood. The source of these receptors is a human donor with alopecia areata. CDR3s include the opening cysteine and the closing phenylalanine or tryptophan. The D gene is left open where the match is weak. Only part of the rows carry a size: once, few, many, or a class if the clone is expanded.

D	size	V	J	CDR3	DNA
TRBD2	.	TRBV9	TRBJ2-1	CASSVVGGRDGEQFF	TGTGCCAGCAGCGTAGTGGGCGGGAGGGACGGCGAGCAGTTCTTC
.	.	TRBV30	TRBJ2-1	CAWNPGTPHEQFF	TGTGCCTGGAACCCCGGGACCCCCCATGAGCAGTTCTTC
.	.	TRBV27	TRBJ1-3	CASSVSSGNTIYF	TGTGCCAGCAGTGTCAGCTCTGGAAACACCATATATTTT
.	.	TRBV30	TRBJ2-6	CAWSPGMGANVLTF	TGTGCCTGGAGTCCAGGGATGGGGGCCAACGTCCTGACTTTC
TRBD1	.	TRBV29-1	TRBJ1-1	CSGITGGINTEAFF	TGCAGCGGCATAACAGGGGGCATAAACACTGAAGCTTTCTTT
TRBD1	.	TRBV29-1	TRBJ1-1	CSVVGDRARSRITEAFF	TGCAGCGTTGTGGGGGACAGGGCTAGATCTCGCATCACTGAAGCTTTCTTT
.	few	TRBV19	TRBJ2-1	CASSMPGSNEQFF	TGTGCCAGTAGTATGCCAGGGTCCAATGAGCAGTTCTTC
TRBD2	.	TRBV2	TRBJ2-1	CASRGTSGSFHEQFF	TGTGCCAGCAGAGGGACTAGCGGGAGTTTCCATGAGCAGTTCTTC
.	.	TRBV30	TRBJ1-2	CACPRPGGGYTF	TGTGCCTGTCCTCGGCCTGGGGGTGGCTACACCTTC
TRBD2	.	TRBV9	TRBJ2-7	CASSVAAGNYEQYF	TGTGCCAGCAGCGTAGCAGCGGGGAACTACGAGCAGTACTTC
TRBD1	.	TRBV11-3	TRBJ2-7	CASSNRDRAYEQYF	TGTGCCAGCAGCAACCGGGACAGGGCCTACGAGCAGTACTTC
.	few	TRBV29-1	TRBJ2-3	CSVAGGNTDTQYF	TGCAGCGTTGCTGGGGGGAACACAGATACGCAGTATTTT
.	.	TRBV30	TRBJ2-3	CACGPPSQYF	TGTGCCTGCGGGCCCCCTTCCCAGTATTTT
.	.	TRBV11-2	TRBJ2-1	CASSPQGSEQFF	TGTGCCAGCAGCCCCCAAGGATCTGAGCAGTTCTTC
.	.	TRBV7-8	TRBJ2-1	CASSLATGAEDNEQFF	TGTGCCAGCAGCTTAGCGACGGGAGCTGAGGACAATGAGCAGTTCTTC
.	.	TRBV5-6	TRBJ2-2	CASSLGGAGELFF	TGTGCCAGCAGCTTGGGCGGGGCCGGGGAGCTGTTTTTT
.	.	TRBV29-1	TRBJ2-3	CSVDFREPSTDTQYF	TGCAGCGTTGATTTTAGGGAGCCTAGCACAGATACGCAGTATTTT
.	.	TRBV27	TRBJ1-3	CASSLAGNSGNTIYF	TGTGCCAGCAGTTTGGCAGGTAACTCTGGAAACACCATATATTTT
.	.	TRBV29-1	TRBJ2-3	CSGGDGTTDTQYF	TGCAGCGGGGGGGACGGGACCACAGATACGCAGTATTTT
.	few	TRBV27	TRBJ2-1	CASRVTPNEQFF	TGTGCCAGCAGAGTCACCCCCAATGAGCAGTTCTTC
TRBD2	.	TRBV14	TRBJ2-3	CASSQWSGGPDTQYF	TGTGCCAGCAGCCAATGGAGCGGGGGCCCAGATACGCAGTATTTT
.	few	TRBV30	TRBJ2-3	CAWSVIGDTQYF	TGTGCCTGGAGTGTGATTGGAGATACGCAGTATTTT
TRBD2	medium-sized	TRBV4-1	TRBJ2-3	CASRQGAGGGSTDTQYF	TGCGCCAGCAGACAAGGTGCGGGGGGCGGGAGCACAGATACGCAGTATTTT
.	.	TRBV5-1	TRBJ2-3	CASSFDGAQYF	TGCGCCAGCAGCTTCGATGGGGCGCAGTATTTT
.	.	TRBV7-9	TRBJ2-7	CASSLERYEQYF	TGTGCCAGCAGCTTAGAACGCTACGAGCAGTACTTC
.	.	TRBV29-1	TRBJ2-1	CSVYGGQVQNEQFF	TGCAGCGTTTACGGGGGGCAGGTTCAAAATGAGCAGTTCTTC
TRBD2	.	TRBV14	TRBJ2-1	CASSGLADISRSYNEQFF	TGTGCCAGCAGCGGTCTAGCGGACATCAGTCGCTCCTACAATGAGCAGTTCTTC
TRBD1	few	TRBV14	TRBJ2-7	CASSQVDRGVYEQYF	TGTGCCAGCAGCCAAGTGGACAGGGGGGTCTACGAGCAGTACTTC
.	.	TRBV29-1	TRBJ2-7	CSVEGKGDEEEQYF	TGCAGCGTTGAAGGGAAGGGGGACGAGGAAGAGCAGTACTTC
.	.	TRBV15	TRBJ1-1	CATSTRENTEAFF	TGTGCCACCAGCACCAGGGAGAACACTGAAGCTTTCTTT
.	few	TRBV7-9	TRBJ1-1	CASSGAAGEAFF	TGTGCCAGCAGCGGGGCGGCGGGTGAAGCTTTCTTT
.	few	TRBV6-6	TRBJ2-4	CASSYVGVLAKNIQYF	TGTGCCAGCAGTTACGTAGGCGTCTTAGCCAAAAACATTCAGTACTTC
.	.	TRBV29-1	TRBJ2-1	CSAEPGTYNEQFF	TGCAGCGCCGAACCCGGGACCTACAATGAGCAGTTCTTC
TRBD2	.	TRBV7-9	TRBJ2-3	CASSTQREVTDTQYF	TGTGCCAGCAGCACGCAGCGGGAGGTCACAGATACGCAGTATTTT
TRBD2	.	TRBV5-1	TRBJ2-7	CASSLETSGGEQYF	TGCGCCAGCAGCTTGGAAACTAGCGGAGGAGAGCAGTACTTC
TRBD2	few	TRBV30	TRBJ2-1	CAWNLGASGINEQFF	TGTGCCTGGAACCTGGGGGCTAGCGGGATCAATGAGCAGTTCTTC
.	.	TRBV27	TRBJ2-7	CASSYSGTPYEQYF	TGTGCCAGCAGTTACTCCGGGACCCCTTACGAGCAGTACTTC
.	.	TRBV9	TRBJ2-7	CASSAGATYSYEQYF	TGTGCCAGCAGCGCAGGGGCGACCTACTCCTACGAGCAGTACTTC
TRBD1	.	TRBV29-1	TRBJ1-2	CSVEAGGYNYGYTF	TGCAGCGTTGAAGCAGGGGGCTATAACTATGGCTACACCTTC
.	.	TRBV4-3	TRBJ2-1	CASSQDPPAQQFF	TGCGCCAGCAGCCAAGATCCCCCCGCTCAGCAGTTCTTC
TRBD1	.	TRBV27	TRBJ1-5	CASSFGGGQGNQPQHF	TGTGCCAGCAGTTTTGGTGGTGGACAGGGGAATCAGCCCCAGCATTTT
.	.	TRBV2	TRBJ2-7	CASTNGVYEQYF	TGTGCCAGCACCAACGGGGTCTACGAGCAGTACTTC